This TCR beta chain was retrieved from a study of blood T cell repertoires in COVID-19. This clone was observed a single time. Repertoires were generated with immunoSEQ multiplex PCR, while TCRdb's copy carries only in-frame clones and drops some. The profile shows fewer than 350,000 clones, over 75% of them singletons. Germline trimming cut 5 bases from V and 5 bases from J; bases unmatched to any gene: 5. Germline lookup yields CDR1 SGHVS and CDR2 FQNEAQ. The CDR3 extends over 14 amino acids. The sequence was obtained from a woman in her twenties or thirties with COVID-19, enrolled during active disease. The sample consisted of peripheral blood. This chain connects TRBV7-8 to TRBJ2-2, with TRBD2 matching over 7 bases. CDR3 protein: CASSLPLATGELFF. Here the CDR3 DNA reads TGTGCCAGCAGCCTCCCACTAGCGACCGGGGAGCTGTTTTTT.